A single sample is the source of the 12 T cell receptor beta chains below, sequenced in a study of T cells in Graves' hyperthyroidism and ophthalmopathy. The TCR beta CDR3 regions underwent amplification using RNA transcripts as the source. HTBI primers were used for first-round RT-PCR of the TCR CDR3. TCRdb ran MiXCR on the multiplex PCR reads and lists one entry per CDR3 protein. The sample carries hundreds of thousands of distinct CDR3 sequences, about an eighth recorded once. Sequences were obtained from blood. The source is a man aged 45-60 years with Graves' ophthalmopathy.

This clonotype appeared many times. The chain recombines TRBV12-3 or TRBV12-4 with TRBJ1-1; the match to TRBD1 covers 9 bases. The CDR3 contains 14 residues. Germline trimming cut 5 bases from V and 0 bases from J; bases unmatched to any gene: 1. The CDR3 spells CASSNRGLNTEAFF. The CDR3 coding sequence is TGTGCCAGCAGTAACAGGGGGCTGAACACTGAAGCTTTCTTT.

This clonotype showed up just a few times. The J gene is TRBJ2-1, the V gene TRBV29-1; D is unresolved. Trimming took off 3 bases at V and 6 bases at J, with 15 bases between the two ends. CDR1 SQVTM and CDR2 ANQGSEA come from the germline V gene. The CDR3 has 14 residues. CDR3 residues: CSVDGGLSANEQFF. For the CDR3, the DNA is TGCAGCGTTGATGGCGGTTTGTCGGCCAATGAGCAGTTCTTC.

This clonotype came up a few times. The rearrangement links TRBV18 to TRBJ1-2; unclear D gene. Germline CDR1 is KGHSH and CDR2 is LQKENI. V lost 4 bases to trimming and J lost 7 bases, with 13 bases between them. CDR3 length equals 13 residues. The CDR3 DNA follows: TGTGCCAGCTCACGTCCTCCCGCAGCTGGCTACACCTTC. The encoded protein is CASSRPPAAGYTF.

This chain uses TRBV16 with TRBJ2-7, with TRBD1 matching over 8 bases. Germline V lookup: CDR1 KGHSY, CDR2 FQNENV. There are 13 residues in the CDR3. The J segment lost 3 bases and the V segment lost 6 bases, leaving 4 bases of the junction unmatched. CDR3 DNA: TGTGCCAGCAGGCCCGGACAGGGCTACGAGCAGTACTTC. Residues: CASRPGQGYEQYF.

This clonotype was found many times. The V and J genes are TRBV3-1 and TRBJ1-2; D not certain. This CDR3 has 14 amino acids. Germline assignment: CDR1 LGHDT and CDR2 YNNKEL (reference sequence). V lost 5 bases to trimming and J lost 7 bases, with 17 bases between them. CDR3 amino acids: CASSTTKSVGGYTF. CDR3 sequence (DNA): TGTGCCAGCAGCACAACGAAATCGGTTGGTGGCTACACCTTC.

The table lists this clonotype with many counts. The chain is built from TRBV28 and TRBJ2-7; D is undetermined. This CDR3 contains 12 residues. Trimming took 3 bases from V and 4 from J, leaving 7 bases between them. Germline V CDR1 and CDR2: MDHEN, SYDVKM. DNA of the CDR3: TGTGCCAGCAGTTTGCGGCGATACGAGCAGTACTTC. Protein sequence: CASSLRRYEQYF.

This clonotype was seen repeatedly, ten times or more. The chain has TRBV2 and TRBJ2-7; a possible D gene is TRBD2 (5 bases). There are 13 residues in the CDR3. V lost 6 bases and J 7 bases, leaving 16 bases between the germline ends. The germline gives CDR1 SNHLY, CDR2 FYNNEI. The CDR3 sequence: CASREERIGEQYF. In DNA form, the CDR3 reads TGTGCCAGCAGGGAGGAAAGGATAGGTGAGCAGTACTTC.

This clonotype has just a few counts. The chain recombines TRBV29-1 with TRBJ2-1; 9 nucleotides line up with TRBD2. The CDR3 has 15 amino acids. The V segment lost 1 base and the J segment 5 bases; nucleotides outside the gene matches: 6. Germline CDR1 reads SQVTM; CDR2 reads ANQGSEA. This CDR3 is CSVEVASGKDNEQFF. The CDR3 region has the DNA TGCAGCGTTGAAGTGGCTAGCGGGAAAGACAATGAGCAGTTCTTC.

This clonotype occurred many times. The chain uses TRBV20-1 and TRBJ2-5; 7 nucleotides match TRBD2. The CDR3 has 14 amino acids. Per germline, CDR1 DFQATT and CDR2 SNEGSKA (reference sequence). Trimming cost V 3 bases and J 4 bases; bases outside gene matches: 8. CDR3: CSASDTSEVETQYF. In DNA form, the CDR3 reads TGCAGTGCTAGCGATACTAGCGAAGTAGAGACCCAGTACTTC.

This clonotype was seen ten or more times. The chain links TRBV6-2 or TRBV6-3 to TRBJ2-3; D is possibly TRBD1 or TRBD2 (5 bases each). V shed 7 bases and J shed 0 bases, with 8 bases lying between them. In germline, CDR1 is MNHEY, CDR2 SVGEGT. There are 13 residues in the CDR3. The CDR3 protein is CASMGDSTDTQYF. In nucleotides, the CDR3 is TGTGCCAGCATGGGGGATAGCACAGATACGCAGTATTTT.

Ten or more counts support this clonotype. This chain uses TRBV9 with TRBJ2-1, with D possibly called TRBD1 or TRBD2 (5 bases each). The germline gives CDR1 SGDLS, CDR2 YYNGEE. The CDR3 runs to 17 residues. V dropped 2 bases and J dropped 4 bases, with 19 bases sitting between them. CDR3 amino acids: CASSVTTRWDGYNEQFF. In nucleotides, the CDR3 is TGTGCCAGCAGCGTGACAACCCGGTGGGACGGGTACAATGAGCAGTTCTTC. The full variable domain, with the rest looked up from reference TRBV9 and TRBJ2-1, is DSGVTQTPKHLITATGQRVTLRCSPRSGDLSVYWYQQSLDQGLQFLIQYYNGEERAKGNILERFSAQQFPDLHSELNLSSLELGDSALYFCASSVTTRWDGYNEQFFGPGTRLTVL.

This clonotype was counted only a few times. The chain employs TRBV7-6 and TRBJ2-3, with 8 bases lining up with TRBD2. Germline assignment: CDR1 SGHVS and CDR2 FNYEAQ. The CDR3 length is 14 residues. V lost 5 bases, J lost 3 bases, and 4 bases stayed unmatched. CDR3 amino acids: CASSKERETDTQYF. The CDR3 DNA sequence: TGTGCCAGCAGCAAAGAGCGGGAGACAGATACGCAGTATTTT.